Shown below are 23 T cell receptor beta chains from a single sample sequenced in a study of cytomegalovirus exposure and HLA in healthy donors. PCR involved 60 Vbeta and 13 Jbeta primers. Some clones are missing from TCRdb's copy, which holds only in-frame ones; the method was immunoSEQ multiplex PCR. The listing records approximately 37,000 clones. The sequenced sample was PBMCs. The receptors stem from a human donor in good health.

The V and J genes are TRBV19 and TRBJ2-5, with unresolved D. Trimming left V 5 bases short and J 5 bases short, with 6 bases between. Germline V lookup: CDR1 LNHDA, CDR2 SQIVND (reference sequence). The CDR3 length is 11 residues. The CDR3 nucleotides are TGTGCCAGTAGTGGGCAGGAGACCCAGTACTTC. It specifies CASSGQETQYF.

The CDR3 sequence is CASSRDRGDNEQFF. The DNA for the CDR3 is TGTGCCAGCAGTCGGGACAGGGGCGACAATGAGCAGTTCTTC. This chain joins TRBV6-5 and TRBJ2-1; 10 nucleotides match TRBD1. The CDR3 covers 14 residues. CDR1 MNHEY and CDR2 SVGAGI come from the germline V gene. The junction had 3 bases not matched to a gene; V was cut back by 5 bases and J by 5 bases.

The chain employs TRBV18 and TRBJ1-2, with D maybe TRBD1 (5 bases). Trimming took off 2 bases at V and 5 bases at J, with 21 bases between the two ends. Germline V gives CDR1 KGHSH, CDR2 LQKENI. The CDR3 spans 17 residues. CDR3 loop: CASSPSNRPQGGYGYTF. CDR3 DNA: TGTGCCAGCTCACCATCAAACCGGCCGCAGGGAGGGTATGGCTACACCTTC.

The gene calls are TRBV5-1 and TRBJ1-2; 7 positions agree with TRBD1. Germline values: CDR1 SGHRS, CDR2 YFSETQ. CDR3 length: 14 residues. The V segment lost 0 bases and the J segment 2 bases; nucleotides outside the gene matches: 1. The CDR3 here is CASSLEGQNYGYTF. The DNA of the CDR3 is TGCGCCAGCAGCTTGGAGGGACAGAACTATGGCTACACCTTC.

V is TRBV5-8 and J is TRBJ1-2, with D possibly matching TRBD1 (5 bases). Germline V gene data show CDR1 as SGHTS and CDR2 as YDEGEE. This CDR3 has 14 amino acids. V was trimmed by 2 bases and J by 4 bases, leaving 12 bases between them. CDR3 DNA sequence: TGTGCCAGCAGCTTTCTGGGGCATAGCTATGGCTACACCTTC. It is translated as CASSFLGHSYGYTF.

The chain recombines TRBV4-1 with TRBJ2-5; D ambiguous. The J call may be incorrect, as the DNA end agrees better with TRBJ2-7. This CDR3 comprises 16 residues. Germline lookup yields CDR1 MGHRA and CDR2 YSYEKL. CDR3 in amino acids: CASSQEYAVVYYEQYF. In nucleotides, the CDR3 is TGCGCCAGCAGCCAAGAATATGCAGTAGTTTACTACGAGCAGTACTTC.

The CDR3 protein is CAWSVVARGETQYF. In DNA, the CDR3 is TGTGCCTGGAGTGTAGTGGCCCGAGGGGAGACCCAGTACTTC. The chain recombines TRBV30 with TRBJ2-5; D is possibly TRBD2 (5 bases). This CDR3 spans 14 amino acids. V was clipped by 0 bases and J by 5 bases, with 13 bases between them. The V gene's germline CDR1 is GTSNPN and CDR2 SVGIG (reference sequence).

V usage is TRBV4-2 and J usage is TRBJ1-1; D unclear. Germline CDR1 and CDR2: LGHNA and YNFKEQ. This CDR3 is built from 16 residues. V was cut by 2 bases and J by 0 bases, with 13 bases left in between. The CDR3 sequence: CASSQPSGSMNTEAFF. CDR3 sequence (DNA): TGTGCCAGCAGCCAACCCTCGGGGTCTATGAACACTGAAGCTTTCTTT.

The CDR3 region has the DNA TGTGCCTGGGGCAGGGATTCCTATAATTCACCCCTCCACTTT. It specifies CAWGRDSYNSPLHF. V and J are TRBV30 and TRBJ1-6, with D possibly matching TRBD1 (5 bases). Germline CDR1 is GTSNPN and CDR2 is SVGIG (reference sequence). With 5 bases removed from V and 1 base from J, the gap between germline ends came to 9 bases. CDR3 length equals 14 residues.

A word on this clone: A junction boundary mismatches the germline segment, possibly from a read error. The V gene is TRBV30, the J gene TRBJ1-1, with D perhaps TRBD1 (6 bases). From germline, CDR1 is GTSNPN and CDR2 SVGIG (reference sequence). The CDR3 has 14 amino acids. The CDR3 DNA sequence: TGTGCCTGGATTCAGGTGGACAGTGGCACTGAAGATTTCTTT. Residues: CAWIQVDSGTEDFF.

The chain recombines TRBV7-2 with TRBJ2-5; tentatively, D is TRBD2 (6 bases). This CDR3 has 15 amino acids. Germline CDR1 SGHTA, CDR2 FQGNSA. Trimming took 1 base from V and 9 from J, leaving 18 bases between them. This CDR3 reads CASSLGLSGSGAQYF. The CDR3 nucleotides are TGTGCCAGCAGCTTAGGTTTGAGTGGCTCGGGGGCCCAGTACTTC.

The chain carries TRBV11-2 and TRBJ1-1; TRBD1 matches 7 bases. This CDR3 region has 16 residues. Per germline, CDR1 SGHAT and CDR2 FQNNGV. Trimming at V came to 5 bases and at J to 5 bases, leaving 14 bases not matched to a gene. CDR3 region: CASSLDRHNIRTEAFF. The CDR3 DNA sequence: TGTGCCAGCAGCCTGGACAGGCACAATATCAGGACTGAAGCTTTCTTT.

The V call is TRBV27, the J call TRBJ2-5; D is possibly TRBD1 (6 bases). Trimming cost V 5 bases and J 5 bases, with 12 bases left between them. CDR1 and CDR2 (germline): MNHEY, SMNVEV (reference sequence). This CDR3 is built from 13 residues. CDR3 residues: CASSPTGKETQYF. In DNA form, the CDR3 reads TGTGCCAGCAGTCCAACAGGGAAGGAGACCCAGTACTTC.

The V call is TRBV7-8, the J call TRBJ1-2; a weak D match, TRBD1 (6 bases). The germline CDR1 and CDR2 sequences are SGHVS and FQNEAQ. The CDR3 extends over 16 amino acids. V gave up 5 bases and J gave up 0 bases, with 16 bases separating them. The CDR3 spells CASSPSRGQANYGYTF. CDR3 sequence (DNA): TGTGCCAGCAGCCCCTCCAGGGGCCAAGCTAACTATGGCTACACCTTC.

This sequence joins TRBV7-6 and TRBJ1-5; D not resolved. The germline V gene has CDR1 SGHVS and CDR2 FNYEAQ. Trimming pared 1 base from V and 4 bases from J, leaving 5 bases between. CDR3 size: 13 residues. CDR3 sequence: CASSLDSNQPQHF. The CDR3, as DNA: TGTGCCAGCAGCTTAGACTCAAATCAGCCCCAGCATTTT.

This chain joins TRBV6-4 and TRBJ2-6, with TRBD1 identical over 11 bases. The CDR3 length is 16 residues. V was clipped by 5 bases and J by 2 bases; unmatched bases: 2. From germline, CDR1 is MRHNA and CDR2 SNTAGT. CDR3 coding DNA: TGTGCCAGCAGTCTGGGACAGGGGGCTGGGGCCAACGTCCTGACTTTC. Translation gives CASSLGQGAGANVLTF.

This rearrangement joins TRBV1 to TRBJ2-1; the table's D call of TRBD2 was not tested on the DNA. TRBV1 is labeled a pseudogene. The CDR3 is 16 amino acids. The CDR3 nucleotides read TGCACCAGCAGCCAAGATCGGGGGGGCACCTACAATGAGCAGTTCTTC. Encoded protein: CTSSQDRGGTYNEQFF.

The V call is TRBV2, the J call TRBJ1-1; 7 bases map to TRBD1. Trimming took 7 bases from V and 5 from J; bases not matched to a gene: 10. The CDR3 is made up of 14 amino acids. Germline V gene sequence: CDR1 SNHLY, CDR2 FYNNEI. The CDR3 is CASTATGSGTEAFF. CDR3 coding DNA: TGTGCCAGCACGGCGACAGGGTCGGGGACTGAAGCTTTCTTT.

The genes are TRBV5-6 and TRBJ2-7; TRBD2 is a possible D gene (5 bases). Deletions cut 0 bases from V and 6 bases from J, with 7 bases between. The CDR3 length is 12 residues. Germline values: CDR1 SGHDT, CDR2 YYEEEE. CDR3 sequence reads: CASSLGGGEQYF. The CDR3 DNA follows: TGTGCCAGCAGCTTGGGTGGAGGCGAGCAGTACTTC.

This chain joins TRBV10-3 and TRBJ1-1, with D unclear. Deletions cut 3 bases from V and 1 base from J, with 6 bases between. CDR1 is ENHRY, CDR2 SYGVKD, per germline. This CDR3 region has 13 residues. The chain's CDR3 is CAISDAGNTEAFF. CDR3 nucleotide sequence: TGTGCCATCAGTGATGCGGGGAACACTGAAGCTTTCTTT.

DNA of the CDR3: TGTGCCAGCAGTAAAGAGGGAGATACGCAGTATTTT. It encodes CASSKEGDTQYF. The chain couples TRBV27 to TRBJ2-3, with D possibly matching TRBD2 (5 bases). The V and J ends lost 5 bases and 5 bases respectively, with 8 bases between them. Per the germline V gene, CDR1 is MNHEY and CDR2 is SMNVEV (reference sequence). The CDR3 consists of 12 residues.

This chain connects TRBV28 to TRBJ1-5; D is uncertain. Trimming stripped 2 bases from V and 5 bases from J, with 10 bases between. Germline CDR1 MDHEN, CDR2 SYDVKM. The CDR3 has 14 amino acids. Here the CDR3 DNA reads TGTGCCAGCAGTTTAGTCATACTACATCAGCCCCAGCATTTT. As protein: CASSLVILHQPQHF.

The chain employs TRBV19 and TRBJ1-1; D is ambiguous. Germline V CDR1 and CDR2: LNHDA, SQIVND (reference sequence). The V end lost 4 bases, the J end lost 4 bases, and 10 bases lay between the germline ends. The CDR3 sequence is 13 residues long. The CDR3 nucleotides read TGTGCCAGTAGTAATACTCATGCCACTGAAGCTTTCTTT. It translates to CASSNTHATEAFF.